This TCR beta chain came from a study of PD-1 blockade in classical Hodgkin lymphoma. Study in general: Patients were treated with nivolumab at 3 mg/kg, and this was given intravenously every 2 weeks. Study-level findings and limits: CD4+ TCR diversity rose significantly by C4D1, and CD8+ TCR diversity did not. Patients who responded completely had about the same baseline diversity as newly diagnosed patients.

Per the germline V gene, CDR1 is LGHNA and CDR2 is YSLEER. V was trimmed by 0 bases and J by 4 bases, leaving 13 bases between them. The CDR3 is made up of 17 amino acids. A note on this clone: What it binds is not known.

After autologous stem cell transplantation all patients relapsed, and prior brentuximab vedotin exposure differed between cohorts. Classification of best responses gave complete response, partial response or progressive disease. The protocol was immunoSEQ multiplex PCR, while the TCRdb copy is restricted to in-frame clones and leaves out a portion. The sample has approximately 14,000 clones, around 82% seen once. This clonotype was sampled from a human donor with classical Hodgkin lymphoma. The chain joins TRBV4-3 to TRBJ1-6; D gene unclear. The specimen comprised peripheral blood mononuclear cells (PBMCs), sampled before the second cycle of nivolumab. The CDR3 is CASSQDLQVLYNSPLHF. The CDR3 coding sequence is TGCGCCAGCAGCCAAGATCTTCAGGTGCTATATAATTCACCCCTCCACTTT.